The 5 T cell receptor beta chains below were found in one sample sequenced in a study of shared clonotypes between healthy human individuals. Terminally differentiated effector memory CD45RA+ cells were excluded from the naive CD8 cells, which were CD45RO-negative and positively selected for CCR7. Method: immunoSEQ multiplex PCR; TCRdb's copy keeps in-frame clones and lacks some. The profile shows around 600,000 clones, more than 95% of them singletons. Sequencing was carried out using naive CD8+ T cells sorted from blood. Source of these receptors: a young man in good health.

Notes on this clone: Other DNA sequences in the sample encode the same CDR3. V and J are TRBV7-9 and TRBJ1-1; D uncertain. Looked up from germline, CDR1 is SEHNR and CDR2 is FQNEAQ (reference sequence). The CDR3 extends over 14 amino acids. V dropped 0 bases and J dropped 4 bases, with 9 bases sitting between them. CDR3 in DNA: TGTGCCAGCAGCTTAGCTCTGGGGAGCACTGAAGCTTTCTTT. Translated: CASSLALGSTEAFF.

The chain links TRBV7-9 to TRBJ2-5, with D perhaps being TRBD1 or TRBD2 (5 bases each). CDR1 is SEHNR, CDR2 FQNEAQ, per germline (reference sequence). V lost 1 base to trimming and J lost 0 bases, with 15 bases between them. The CDR3 consists of 17 residues. CDR3 nucleotide sequence: TGTGCCAGCAGCTTAGTTGTAGGGGACGGGTACCAAGAGACCCAGTACTTC. The encoded protein is CASSLVVGDGYQETQYF.

V gene TRBV6-5 combines with J gene TRBJ1-1; the D is unclear. The CDR3 has 14 amino acids. CDR1 is MNHEY and CDR2 is SVGAGI in the germline V gene. V gave up 1 base and J gave up 1 base, with 7 bases separating them. CDR3 nucleotide sequence: TGTGCCAGCAGTTACTTAAACCAGAACACTGAAGCTTTCTTT. The encoded protein is CASSYLNQNTEAFF.

The CDR3 sequence: CASSEGDRERGTQYF. The CDR3, as DNA: TGTGCCAGCAGTGAAGGGGACAGGGAAAGAGGCACCCAGTACTTC. The V and J genes are TRBV6-1 and TRBJ2-5; TRBD1 matches 9 bases. Germline-derived CDR1 and CDR2 are MNHNS and SASEGT. The CDR3 is made up of 15 amino acids. Losses at the gene ends were 1 base for V and 8 bases for J; bases not matched to a gene: 8.

This clone was seen only once. The chain uses TRBV25-1 and TRBJ2-3, with a tentative D call TRBD2 (6 bases). CDR1 and CDR2 from the germline V gene are MGHDK and SYGVNS. The V end was cut by 8 bases, the J end by 1 base, with 16 bases between. CDR3 size: 15 residues. CDR3 DNA sequence: TGTGCCAGCTCCCCAGCTAGCGTTGGCACAGATACGCAGTATTTT. Translation: CASSPASVGTDTQYF.